This entry describes one T cell receptor beta chain. The source of the sample is a study of STAT5B mutations in CD4+ large granular lymphocyte leukemia. On the study more broadly: Anti-CD4 microbead selection came after CD8+ cell depletion in cryopreserved samples.

The assay was run at survey level. Data came from immunoSEQ multiplex PCR; TCRdb stores just in-frame clones and leaves some out. The sample holds thousands of clones, 89% seen once. V lost 1 base, J lost 5 bases, and 13 bases lay in between. CDR3 length: 15 amino acids. Per the germline V gene, CDR1 is SGDLS and CDR2 is YYNGEE. The genes are TRBV9 and TRBJ2-1; D may correspond to TRBD1 or TRBD2 (6 bases each). This TCR was recovered from a woman between 65 and 79 years old with CD4+ T-cell large granular lymphocyte leukemia. Source material: PBMCs. CDR3 sequence: CASSVWGAFNNEQFF. The CDR3 DNA sequence: TGTGCCAGCAGCGTATGGGGGGCCTTTAACAATGAGCAGTTCTTC.